These 4 T cell receptor beta chains were all obtained from the same sample, sequenced in a study of somatic mutations in cytotoxic T cells in rheumatoid arthritis. TCRdb's copy holds only in-frame clones and misses some; the assay was immunoSEQ multiplex PCR. The data hold about 20,000 clones, with roughly 82% observed a single time. The sequencing sample was made of CD8+ T cells sorted from blood. The origin of the receptors is an adult with rheumatoid arthritis.

The chain employs TRBV6-5 and TRBJ1-1; D is ambiguous. Trimming removed 6 bases from V and 0 bases from J, with 11 bases in between. Germline V CDR1 and CDR2: MNHEY, SVGAGI. This CDR3 is 14 amino acids long. CDR3 loop: CASSPGGLNTEAFF. DNA of the CDR3: TGTGCCAGCAGCCCCGGAGGGTTGAACACTGAAGCTTTCTTT.

CDR3 sequence (DNA): TGTGCCAGCAGCTTAGCATACAGCGGGAGTGTAGATACGCAGTATTTT. As protein: CASSLAYSGSVDTQYF. The chain couples TRBV11-2 to TRBJ2-3; 8 bases align to TRBD2. CDR3 length: 16 amino acids. Germline V gives CDR1 SGHAT, CDR2 FQNNGV. The junction had 8 bases not matched to a gene; V was cut back by 1 base and J by 5 bases.

The gene calls are TRBV11-2 and TRBJ1-5; D not resolved. Germline V gives CDR1 SGHAT, CDR2 FQNNGV. This CDR3 contains 13 residues. The V gene lost 0 bases and the J gene lost 5 bases, with 5 bases spanning the gap. CDR3 nucleotides: TGTGCCAGCAGCTTAGATATCTATCAGCCCCAGCATTTT. This translates into CASSLDIYQPQHF.

The chain has TRBV25-1 and TRBJ1-2; D might be TRBD1 (5 bases). The CDR3 is 12 residues long. The V gene's germline CDR1 is MGHDK and CDR2 SYGVNS. V was clipped by 3 bases and J by 8 bases, with 10 bases between them. CDR3 residues: CASSEAGRGYTF. Here the CDR3 DNA reads TGTGCCAGCAGTGAGGCAGGGCGAGGCTACACCTTC.